One sample yielded the 32 T cell receptor beta chains listed below, sequenced in a study of blood T cells in healthy people across ages. Together with a sample-barcoded 5' primer, a J-beta primer mix was included in a second PCR lasting roughly 6 to 12 cycles. One entry per CDR3 protein results from TCRdb running MiXCR on the 5' RACE reads. The sample yields 850,000 to 1,000,000 distinct CDR3 sequences, 45% to 60% seen once. The sequenced sample was blood. These receptors all stem from a woman aged 55-75 years in good health.

The J gene is TRBJ2-1, the V gene TRBV7-2; D ambiguous. Trimming pared 5 bases from V and 5 bases from J, leaving 10 bases between. This CDR3 is 13 amino acids long. In germline, CDR1 is SGHTA, CDR2 FQGNSA. The CDR3, as DNA: TGTGCCAGCAGCGTAAGGCAAAACAATGAGCAGTTCTTC. As protein: CASSVRQNNEQFF.

The CDR3 is CASSQSTGLNYGYTF. For the CDR3, the DNA is TGTGCCAGCAGCCAATCCACTGGGCTTAACTATGGCTACACCTTC. This chain links TRBV3-1 with TRBJ1-2; D unclear. This CDR3 contains 15 residues. The germline V gene has CDR1 LGHDT and CDR2 YNNKEL (reference sequence). Trimming took 2 bases from V and 1 from J, leaving 11 bases between them.

The chain couples TRBV3-1 to TRBJ2-5; no clear D. The ends were cut back, 2 bases at V and 0 bases at J, with 4 bases in the middle. In germline, CDR1 is LGHDT, CDR2 YNNKEL (reference sequence). The CDR3 consists of 13 residues. The DNA for the CDR3 is TGTGCCAGCAGCCAACGGGACCAAGAGACCCAGTACTTC. This translates into CASSQRDQETQYF.

The rearrangement joins TRBV12-3 or TRBV12-4 to TRBJ1-5, with a tentative D call TRBD1 (5 bases). This CDR3 is 14 amino acids long. The V and J ends lost 6 bases and 9 bases respectively, with 18 bases between them. DNA for the CDR3: TGTGCCAGCAGCCCGGGAGGGGCGGGAGGGCCCCAGCATTTT. Translated, it gives CASSPGGAGGPQHF.

The chain joins TRBV2 to TRBJ2-5; 12 positions match TRBD2. The J call may be wrong; the DNA end is better matched by TRBJ2-7. Looked up from germline, CDR1 is SNHLY and CDR2 is FYNNEI. This CDR3 has 20 amino acids. CDR3 amino acids: CASKGVYPRTSGTVKYEQYF. For the CDR3, the DNA is TGTGCCAGCAAGGGCGTTTATCCCCGGACTAGCGGGACCGTGAAATACGAGCAGTACTTC.

V is TRBV12-3 or TRBV12-4 and J is TRBJ1-6; the D is unclear. This CDR3 has 13 amino acids. Trimming shortened V by 5 bases and J by 7 bases, and 9 bases separated the two germline ends. The CDR3 nucleotides read TGTGCCAGCAGTCGGAGCGGCAATTCACCCCTCCACTTT. Translation: CASSRSGNSPLHF.

As to this clonotype: Germline is not matched at one junction end, which may reflect a read error. This chain connects TRBV25-1 to TRBJ2-3, with 8 nucleotides matching TRBD1. Germline V gene data show CDR1 as MGHDK and CDR2 as SYGVNS. The CDR3 has 13 residues. CDR3 sequence reads: CAGSGQGRGTQYF. CDR3 nucleotides: TGTGCCGGCAGTGGACAGGGTAGAGGTACGCAGTATTTT. Filled out from reference TRBV25-1 and TRBJ2-3, the complete variable domain reads EADIYQTPRYLVIGTGKKITLECSQTMGHDKMYWYQQDPGMELHLIHYSYGVNSTEKGDLSSESTVSRIRTEHFPLTLESARPSHTSQYLCAGSGQGRGTQYFGPGTRLTVL.

V gene TRBV7-9 combines with J gene TRBJ1-5; 7 bases fit TRBD1. Looked up from germline, CDR1 is SEHNR and CDR2 is FQNEAQ (reference sequence). J gave up 6 bases and V 4 bases, and 9 bases lay outside the gene matches. The CDR3 length is 15 residues. Here the CDR3 DNA reads TGTGCCAGCAGCTCTGGACAGGCGGGGATTCAGCCCCAGCATTTT. It translates to CASSSGQAGIQPQHF. The whole variable domain, filled in from reference TRBV7-9 and TRBJ1-5, reads DTGVSQNPRHKITKRGQNVTFRCDPISEHNRLYWYRQTLGQGPEFLTYFQNEAQLEKSRLLSDRFSAERPKGSFSTLEIQRTEQGDSAMYLCASSSGQAGIQPQHFGDGTRLSIL.

This sequence joins TRBV7-3 and TRBJ1-1, with D maybe TRBD1 (6 bases). This CDR3 contains 14 residues. Germline-derived CDR1 and CDR2 are SGHTA and FQGTGA. V lost 1 base and J lost 4, with 10 bases in between. The DNA for the CDR3 is TGTGCCAGCAGCTTAAGTGCAGGGGCCACTGAAGCTTTCTTT. This codes for CASSLSAGATEAFF.

This sequence joins TRBV7-9 and TRBJ2-1, with 8 bases aligning to TRBD1. Germline V gene sequence: CDR1 SEHNR, CDR2 FQNEAQ (reference sequence). Losses at the gene ends were 5 bases for V and 3 bases for J; bases not matched to a gene: 6. The CDR3 covers 15 residues. As DNA, the CDR3 is TGTGCCAGCAGCCACAGGGGGGCTCTCTACAATGAGCAGTTCTTC. It specifies CASSHRGALYNEQFF. Drawing the rest from reference TRBV7-9 and TRBJ2-1, the complete variable domain is DTGVSQNPRHKITKRGQNVTFRCDPISEHNRLYWYRQTLGQGPEFLTYFQNEAQLEKSRLLSDRFSAERPKGSFSTLEIQRTEQGDSAMYLCASSHRGALYNEQFFGPGTRLTVL.

A single count supports this clonotype. J is TRBJ1-4 and V is TRBV4-1, with TRBD1 as a possible D gene (6 bases). The germline V gene has CDR1 MGHRA and CDR2 YSYEKL. The ends were cut back, 4 bases at V and 0 bases at J, with 9 bases in the middle. The CDR3 contains 15 residues. CDR3 loop: CASSRTAPTNEKLFF. CDR3 DNA: TGCGCCAGCAGCCGGACAGCCCCAACTAATGAAAAACTGTTTTTT.

J is TRBJ2-7 and V is TRBV7-9; D call uncertain. The CDR3 spans 15 residues. Germline-derived CDR1 and CDR2 are SEHNR and FQNEAQ (reference sequence). Trimming removed 6 bases from V and 0 bases from J, with 15 bases in between. The CDR3 DNA reads TGTGCCAGCAGTTTCATCGCGTATAGCTCCTACGAGCAGTACTTC. This sequence encodes CASSFIAYSSYEQYF.

This clonotype occurred a few times. The J gene is TRBJ2-7, the V gene TRBV18; D is unresolved. The germline V and J ends were trimmed by 1 base and 2 bases, with 12 bases remaining between them. Germline assignment: CDR1 KGHSH and CDR2 LQKENI. There are 15 residues in the CDR3. The CDR3 DNA follows: TGTGCCAGCTCACCACTGTTGGCAGTAACCTACGAGCAGTACTTC. Amino acid sequence: CASSPLLAVTYEQYF.

The chain recombines TRBV10-1 with TRBJ2-1; 9 bases agree with TRBD2. The germline gives CDR1 WNHNN, CDR2 SYGVQD (reference sequence). J lost 6 bases, V lost 3 bases, and 6 bases had no gene match. The CDR3 covers 15 residues. CDR3 sequence: CASSEAAGGINEQFF. Here the CDR3 DNA reads TGCGCCAGCAGTGAAGCTGCGGGAGGGATCAATGAGCAGTTCTTC.

This chain links TRBV6-6 with TRBJ2-1; 10 bases match TRBD2. Germline trimming cut 8 bases from V and 4 bases from J; bases unmatched to any gene: 2. In germline, CDR1 is MNHNY, CDR2 SVGAGI (reference sequence). The CDR3 sequence is 13 residues long. The chain's CDR3 is CASLAGEYNEQFF. The CDR3 DNA follows: TGTGCCAGCCTAGCGGGGGAGTACAATGAGCAGTTCTTC.

This clonotype was counted between two and nine times. This rearrangement joins TRBV12-3 or TRBV12-4 to TRBJ2-7; weak D call: TRBD1 (5 bases). The V end was cut by 7 bases, the J end by 2 bases, with 12 bases between. This CDR3 contains 13 residues. The CDR3 loop is CASTRDRTYEQYF. The DNA of the CDR3 is TGTGCCAGCACCCGCGACAGAACCTACGAGCAGTACTTC.

The V gene is TRBV28, the J gene TRBJ2-4; maybe TRBD2 (6 bases). The DNA end lines up better with TRBJ2-7; the J call may be wrong. Per germline, CDR1 MDHEN and CDR2 SYDVKM. The CDR3 totals 13 residues. The CDR3 DNA follows: TGTGCCACAGAAGGGGAGGCTCAACTCGAGCAGTACTTC. It yields the protein CATEGEAQLEQYF.

The gene calls are TRBV27 and TRBJ2-1; the D is unclear. V was clipped by 0 bases and J by 0 bases, with 9 bases between them. The length of the CDR3 is 16 residues. CDR1 and CDR2 (germline): MNHEY, SMNVEV (reference sequence). The CDR3 sequence is CASSLSPPSSYNEQFF. For the CDR3, the DNA is TGTGCCAGCAGTTTATCGCCCCCTAGCTCCTACAATGAGCAGTTCTTC.

This chain links TRBV5-1 with TRBJ2-1; 8 positions agree with TRBD2. Germline V gives CDR1 SGHRS, CDR2 YFSETQ. The CDR3 length is 15 residues. Trimming cost V 0 bases and J 3 bases; bases outside gene matches: 2. CDR3 amino acids: CASSLEGTSYNEQFF. The DNA for the CDR3 is TGCGCCAGCAGCTTGGAGGGGACTAGCTACAATGAGCAGTTCTTC.

J is TRBJ2-1 and V is TRBV10-3, with D perhaps given as TRBD1 or TRBD2 (5 bases each). This CDR3 region has 17 residues. The V end was cut by 2 bases, the J end by 0 bases, with 14 bases between. Germline V gene lookup returns CDR1 ENHRY and CDR2 SYGVKD. Here the CDR3 reads CAISETGTLGSYNEQFF. The CDR3 DNA reads TGTGCCATCAGTGAGACCGGGACCCTAGGCTCCTACAATGAGCAGTTCTTC.

V usage is TRBV7-2 and J usage is TRBJ1-2; D not resolved. Germline CDR1 and CDR2: SGHTA and FQGNSA. The CDR3 has 16 amino acids. V was clipped by 1 base and J by 7 bases, with 19 bases between them. For the CDR3, the DNA is TGTGCCAGCAGCTTAGGGAGGGCAGTTGGGTTATCTGGCTACACCTTC. Protein product: CASSLGRAVGLSGYTF.

This clonotype was observed a handful of times. One end of the junction varies from germline; a read error may be responsible. The gene calls are TRBV6-2 or TRBV6-3 and TRBJ2-3, with a weak D call TRBD1 (6 bases). The CDR3 loop spans 16 amino acids. Germline V gene lookup returns CDR1 MNHEY and CDR2 SVGEGT. The CDR3 DNA follows: TGTGCCAGCAGTGACTCTACAGGGACGGGCACAGATACGCAGTATTTT. The encoded protein is CASSDSTGTGTDTQYF.

The gene calls are TRBV12-3 or TRBV12-4 and TRBJ1-2; possible D gene TRBD1, 5 bases. The CDR3 is 15 amino acids. Trimming removed 6 bases from V and 0 bases from J, with 14 bases in between. This chain's CDR3 is CASSPQTATNYGYTF. The CDR3 DNA reads as TGTGCCAGCAGCCCCCAGACAGCCACTAACTATGGCTACACCTTC.

The gene calls are TRBV28 and TRBJ2-5, with D unresolved. Trimming stripped 0 bases from V and 4 bases from J, with 9 bases between. CDR1 is MDHEN and CDR2 is SYDVKM in the germline V gene. This CDR3 comprises 14 residues. CDR3 DNA sequence: TGTGCCAGCAGTTTATGGGACGCAGGAGAGACCCAGTACTTC. This codes for CASSLWDAGETQYF.

V and J are TRBV2 and TRBJ2-5, with D perhaps matching TRBD2 (6 bases). Trimming shortened V by 7 bases and J by 4 bases, and 25 bases separated the two germline ends. The V gene's germline CDR1 is SNHLY and CDR2 FYNNEI. The CDR3 runs 17 residues. CDR3 in amino acids: CASTKGTPSEVRETQYF. CDR3 in DNA: TGTGCCAGCACCAAAGGGACTCCCAGTGAGGTTAGAGAGACCCAGTACTTC.

The chain couples TRBV9 to TRBJ2-6, with 11 nucleotides matching TRBD2. Germline loops: CDR1 SGDLS, CDR2 YYNGEE. The CDR3 runs 19 residues. The V and J ends lost 3 bases and 0 bases, in that order; junction bases with no gene match: 8. The CDR3 sequence: CASSEGGLAAHSGANVLTF. CDR3 coding DNA: TGTGCCAGCAGCGAGGGGGGACTAGCGGCCCACTCTGGGGCCAACGTCCTGACTTTC.

This sequence joins TRBV6-5 and TRBJ2-1; possibly TRBD1 for D (5 bases). CDR1 and CDR2 (germline): MNHEY, SVGAGI. Trimming removed 6 bases at V and 2 bases at J, with 14 bases between. There are 15 residues in the CDR3. DNA of the CDR3: TGTGCCAGCAGCTTGACAGCCGCGCCCTACAATGAGCAGTTCTTC. Translated: CASSLTAAPYNEQFF.

This clonotype was counted a single time. The J gene is TRBJ2-5, the V gene TRBV24-1; TRBD1 matches 9 bases. Germline assignment: CDR1 KGHDR and CDR2 SFDVKD. This CDR3 region has 17 residues. With V trimmed by 4 bases and J by 3 bases, 11 bases remained unmatched. The CDR3 region is CATSDPGTGMGKETQYF. CDR3 bases: TGTGCCACCAGTGACCCCGGGACAGGGATGGGTAAAGAGACCCAGTACTTC.

With regard to this clonotype: The limits of the CDR3 on the DNA are not certain, so only TCRdb's listed CDR3 is given. The V gene is TRBV29-1, the J gene TRBJ2-1; the tabulated D call, TRBD1, remains unverified against the DNA. The CDR3 extends over 11 residues, inclusive of both ends. Germline CDR1 is SQVTM and CDR2 is ANQGSEA. The CDR3 protein is CSVASGSGGFF.

This chain uses TRBV12-3 or TRBV12-4 with TRBJ2-3; D not certain. The CDR3 has 17 residues. Trimming cost V 3 bases and J 0 bases, with 16 bases left between them. The CDR3, as DNA: TGTGCCAGCAGTTTTACTGGCAGCGCCTCTAGCACAGATACGCAGTATTTT. Amino acid sequence: CASSFTGSASSTDTQYF.

A word on this clonotype: The junction departs from the called germline gene at one end, perhaps through a read error. The genes are TRBV6-2 or TRBV6-3 and TRBJ2-3, with D possibly matching TRBD1 (5 bases). The CDR3 has 14 amino acids. Per germline, CDR1 MNHEY and CDR2 SVGEGT. CDR3 sequence (DNA): TGTGCCAGCAGTTACAGCTCAGGGTCAGATACGCGGTATTTT. Translation: CASSYSSGSDTRYF.

This chain joins TRBV12-3 or TRBV12-4 and TRBJ2-3; 11 positions agree with TRBD1. CDR3 size: 15 residues. The ends lost 6 bases at V and 7 bases at J; junction bases unmatched: 9. CDR3 bases: TGTGCCAGCAGGGGCGGGACAGGGGGTTTGAATACGCAGTATTTT. Amino acids: CASRGGTGGLNTQYF.